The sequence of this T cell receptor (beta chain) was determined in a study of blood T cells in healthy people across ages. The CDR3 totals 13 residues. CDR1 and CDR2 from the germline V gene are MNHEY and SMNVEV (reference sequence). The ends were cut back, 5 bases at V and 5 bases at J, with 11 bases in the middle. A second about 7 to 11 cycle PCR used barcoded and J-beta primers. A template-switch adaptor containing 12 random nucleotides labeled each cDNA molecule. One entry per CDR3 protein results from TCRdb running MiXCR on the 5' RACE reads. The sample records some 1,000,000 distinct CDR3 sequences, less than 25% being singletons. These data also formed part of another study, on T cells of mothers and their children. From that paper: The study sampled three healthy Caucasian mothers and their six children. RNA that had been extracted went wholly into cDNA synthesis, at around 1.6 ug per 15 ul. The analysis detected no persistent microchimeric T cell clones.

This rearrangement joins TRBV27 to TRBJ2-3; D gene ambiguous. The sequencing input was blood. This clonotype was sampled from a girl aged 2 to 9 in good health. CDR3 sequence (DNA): TGTGCCAGCAGTAGCCACCTCGAAGATACGCAGTATTTT. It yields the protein CASSSHLEDTQYF.